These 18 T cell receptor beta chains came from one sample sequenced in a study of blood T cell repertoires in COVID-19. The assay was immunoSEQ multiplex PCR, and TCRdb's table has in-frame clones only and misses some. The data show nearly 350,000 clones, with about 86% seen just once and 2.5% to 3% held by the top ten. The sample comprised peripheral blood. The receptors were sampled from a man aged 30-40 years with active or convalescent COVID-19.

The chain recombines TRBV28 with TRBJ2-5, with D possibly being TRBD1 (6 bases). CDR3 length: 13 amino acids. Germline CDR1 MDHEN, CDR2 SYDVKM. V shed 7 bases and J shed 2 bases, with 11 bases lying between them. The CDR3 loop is CASKEGGQETQYF. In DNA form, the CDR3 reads TGTGCCAGCAAGGAAGGGGGTCAAGAGACCCAGTACTTC.

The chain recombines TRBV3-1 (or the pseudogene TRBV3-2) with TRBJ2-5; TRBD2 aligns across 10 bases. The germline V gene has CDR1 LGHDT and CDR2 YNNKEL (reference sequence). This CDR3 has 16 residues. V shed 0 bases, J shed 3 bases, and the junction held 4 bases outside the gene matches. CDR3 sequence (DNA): TGTGCCAGCAGCCAAGATGGGCTAGCGGGAGAAGAGACCCAGTACTTC. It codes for CASSQDGLAGEETQYF.

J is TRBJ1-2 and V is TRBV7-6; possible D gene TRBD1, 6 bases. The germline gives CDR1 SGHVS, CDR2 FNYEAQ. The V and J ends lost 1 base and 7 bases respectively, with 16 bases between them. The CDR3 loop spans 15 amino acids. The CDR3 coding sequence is TGTGCCAGCAGCTTAGGGCAACAGGGCAAGGGTGGCTACACCTTC. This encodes CASSLGQQGKGGYTF.

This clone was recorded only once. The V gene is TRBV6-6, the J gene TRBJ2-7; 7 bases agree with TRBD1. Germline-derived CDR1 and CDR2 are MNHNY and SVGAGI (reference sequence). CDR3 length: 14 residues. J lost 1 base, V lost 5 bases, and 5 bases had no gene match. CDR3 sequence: CASSDRVGSYEQYF. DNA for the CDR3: TGTGCCAGCAGTGACAGGGTAGGATCCTACGAGCAGTACTTC.

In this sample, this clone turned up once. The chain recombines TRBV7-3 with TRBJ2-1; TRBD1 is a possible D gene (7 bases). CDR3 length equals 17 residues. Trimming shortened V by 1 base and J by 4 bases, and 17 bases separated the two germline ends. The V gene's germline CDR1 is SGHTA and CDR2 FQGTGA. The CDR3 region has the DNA TGTGCCAGCAGCTTAAGAGGAGGGACAGAGATTTACAATGAGCAGTTCTTC. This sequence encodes CASSLRGGTEIYNEQFF.

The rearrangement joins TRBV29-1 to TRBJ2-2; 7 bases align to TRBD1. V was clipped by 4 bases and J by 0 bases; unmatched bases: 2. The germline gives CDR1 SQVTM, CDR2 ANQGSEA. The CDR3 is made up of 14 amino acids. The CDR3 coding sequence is TGCAGCGTTGGCAGGGGGACGAACACCGGGGAGCTGTTTTTT. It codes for CSVGRGTNTGELFF.

CDR3 coding DNA: TGTGCCAGCAGTGAAGGGGGCAGGGGGGTTAAAAAACTGTTTTTT. This sequence encodes CASSEGGRGVKKLFF. The chain couples TRBV25-1 to TRBJ1-4; 7 bases fit TRBD1. This CDR3 has 15 residues. V shed 2 bases and J 9 bases; nucleotides not matched to a gene: 9. Germline assignment: CDR1 MGHDK and CDR2 SYGVNS.

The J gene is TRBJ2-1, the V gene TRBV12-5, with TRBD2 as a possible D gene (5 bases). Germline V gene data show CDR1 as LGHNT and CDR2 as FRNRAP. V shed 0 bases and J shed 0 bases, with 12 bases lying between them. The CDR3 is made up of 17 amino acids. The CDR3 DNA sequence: TGTGCTAGTGGTTTGGTCGCGGGCCCTAGCTCCTACAATGAGCAGTTCTTC. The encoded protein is CASGLVAGPSSYNEQFF.

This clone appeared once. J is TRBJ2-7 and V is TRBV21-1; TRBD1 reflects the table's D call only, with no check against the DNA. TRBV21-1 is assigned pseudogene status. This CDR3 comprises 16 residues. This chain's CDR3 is CASGKGAGSETYEQYF. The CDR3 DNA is TGTGCCAGCGGCAAAGGGGCAGGGTCCGAAACCTACGAGCAGTACTTC.

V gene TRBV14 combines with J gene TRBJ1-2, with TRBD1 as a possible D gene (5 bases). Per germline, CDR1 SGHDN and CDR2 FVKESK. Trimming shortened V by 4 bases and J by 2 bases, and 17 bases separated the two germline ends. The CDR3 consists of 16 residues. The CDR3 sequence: CASSLKIVRGNYGYTF. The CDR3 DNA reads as TGTGCCAGCAGCCTAAAGATCGTACGGGGGAACTATGGCTACACCTTC.

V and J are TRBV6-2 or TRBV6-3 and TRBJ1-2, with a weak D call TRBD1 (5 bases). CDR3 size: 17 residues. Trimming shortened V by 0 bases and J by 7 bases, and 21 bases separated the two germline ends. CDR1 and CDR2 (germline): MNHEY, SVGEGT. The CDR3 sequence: CASSYSTARTRASGYTF. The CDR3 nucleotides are TGTGCCAGCAGTTACTCGACCGCCAGGACCAGGGCGAGTGGCTACACCTTC.

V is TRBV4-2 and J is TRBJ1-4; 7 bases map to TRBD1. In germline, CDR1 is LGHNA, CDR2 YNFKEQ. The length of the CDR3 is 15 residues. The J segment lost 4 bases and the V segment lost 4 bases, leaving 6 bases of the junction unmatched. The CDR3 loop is CASSPGTAVNEKLFF. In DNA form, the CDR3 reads TGTGCCAGCAGCCCAGGGACAGCCGTTAATGAAAAACTGTTTTTT.

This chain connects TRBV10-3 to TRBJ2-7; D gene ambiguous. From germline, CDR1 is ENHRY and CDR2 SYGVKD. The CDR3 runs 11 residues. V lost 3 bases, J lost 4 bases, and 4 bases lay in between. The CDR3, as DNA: TGTGCCATCAGTGATTTATACGAGCAGTACTTC. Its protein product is CAISDLYEQYF.

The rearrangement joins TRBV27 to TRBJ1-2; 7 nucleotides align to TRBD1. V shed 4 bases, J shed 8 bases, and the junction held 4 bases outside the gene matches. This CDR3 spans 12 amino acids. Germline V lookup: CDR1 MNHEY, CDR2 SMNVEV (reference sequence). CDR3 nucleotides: TGTGCCAGCAGTTCGCGACAGGGAGGCTACACCTTC. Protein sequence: CASSSRQGGYTF.

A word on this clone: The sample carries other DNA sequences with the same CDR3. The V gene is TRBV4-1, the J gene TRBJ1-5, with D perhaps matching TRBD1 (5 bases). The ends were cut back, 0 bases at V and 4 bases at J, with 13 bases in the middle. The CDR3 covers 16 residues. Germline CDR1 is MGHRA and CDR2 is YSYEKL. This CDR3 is CASSQDGGLGNQPQHF. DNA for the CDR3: TGCGCCAGCAGCCAAGACGGGGGATTGGGGAATCAGCCCCAGCATTTT.

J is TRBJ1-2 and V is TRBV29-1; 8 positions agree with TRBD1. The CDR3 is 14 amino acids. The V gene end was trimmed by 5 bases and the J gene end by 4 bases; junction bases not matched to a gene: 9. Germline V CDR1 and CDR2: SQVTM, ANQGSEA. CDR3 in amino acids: CSVRDRSYAYGYTF. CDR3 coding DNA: TGCAGCGTTAGGGACAGGAGCTACGCCTATGGCTACACCTTC.

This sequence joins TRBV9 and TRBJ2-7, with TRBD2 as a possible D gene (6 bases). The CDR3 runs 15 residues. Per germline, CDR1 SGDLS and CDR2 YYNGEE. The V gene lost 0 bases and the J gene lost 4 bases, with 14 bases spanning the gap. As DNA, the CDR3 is TGTGCCAGCAGCGTAGAGGAGGGGAAAGGGTACGAGCAGTACTTC. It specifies CASSVEEGKGYEQYF.

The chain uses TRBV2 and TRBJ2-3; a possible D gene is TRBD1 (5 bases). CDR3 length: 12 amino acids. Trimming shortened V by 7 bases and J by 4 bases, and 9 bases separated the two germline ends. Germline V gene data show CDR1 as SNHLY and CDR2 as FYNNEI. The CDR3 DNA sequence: TGTGCCAGCAATCAGGGTTCAGATACGCAGTATTTT. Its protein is CASNQGSDTQYF.